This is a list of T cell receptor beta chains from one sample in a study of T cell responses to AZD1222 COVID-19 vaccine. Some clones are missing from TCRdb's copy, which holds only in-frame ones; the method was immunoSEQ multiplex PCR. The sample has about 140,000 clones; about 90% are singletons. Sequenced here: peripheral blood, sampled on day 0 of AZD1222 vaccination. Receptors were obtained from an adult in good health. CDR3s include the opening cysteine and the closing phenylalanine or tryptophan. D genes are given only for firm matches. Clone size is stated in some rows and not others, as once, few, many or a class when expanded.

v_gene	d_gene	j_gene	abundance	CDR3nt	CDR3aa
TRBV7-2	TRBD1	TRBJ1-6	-	TGTGCCAGCAGCTCTCCGTCCGGGACAGAAAATTCACCCCTCCACTTT	CASSSPSGTENSPLHF
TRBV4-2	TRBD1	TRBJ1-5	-	TGTGCCAGCAGCCTAACGGGACAGCAGTCTCAGCCCCAGCATTTT	CASSLTGQQSQPQHF
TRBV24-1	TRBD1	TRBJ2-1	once	TGTGCCACCAGTGACCCCGGGACAGCCGGAACGGGGGAGCAGTTCTTC	CATSDPGTAGTGEQFF
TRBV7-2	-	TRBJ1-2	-	TGTGCCAGCAGGGAAAGGCCCGATTATGGCTACACCTTC	CASRERPDYGYTF
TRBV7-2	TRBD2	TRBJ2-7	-	TGTGCCAGCCGAACTAGCGGGAGAGCGTACGAGCAGTACTTC	CASRTSGRAYEQYF
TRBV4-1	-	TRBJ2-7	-	TGCGCCAGCAGCCTATACAAAACCCCGAGCTCCTACGAGCAGTACTTC	CASSLYKTPSSYEQYF
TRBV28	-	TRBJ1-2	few	TGTGCCAGCAGCAATGACACGGGACACCGCGGCTATGGCTACACCTTC	CASSNDTGHRGYGYTF
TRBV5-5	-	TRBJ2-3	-	TGTGCCAGCAGCTTCACCCATCCTAGCACAGATACGCAGTATTTT	CASSFTHPSTDTQYF
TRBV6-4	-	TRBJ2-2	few	TGTGCCAGCAGTCACGACACAGACACCGGGGAGCTGTTTTTT	CASSHDTDTGELFF
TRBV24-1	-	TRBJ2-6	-	TGTGCCACCCGCCGACCGTTCTCTGGGGCCAACGTCCTGACTTTC	CATRRPFSGANVLTF
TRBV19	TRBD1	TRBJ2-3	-	TGTGCCAGTTCCCGGACAGGGGGGGTTGTAGATACGCAGTATTTT	CASSRTGGVVDTQYF
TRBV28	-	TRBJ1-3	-	TGTGCCAGCAGCGAACTCGGGACGCCAGGAAACACCATATATTTT	CASSELGTPGNTIYF
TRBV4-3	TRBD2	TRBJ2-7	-	TGCGCCAGCAGCCGGACGGTAGAAGCGGGAGAGGTCTACGAGCAGTACTTC	CASSRTVEAGEVYEQYF
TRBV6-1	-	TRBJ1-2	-	TGTGCCAGCAGTGAAGCAGGGGCCGCCTATGGCTACACCTTC	CASSEAGAAYGYTF
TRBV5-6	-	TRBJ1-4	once	TGTGCCAGCAGCTTGAAGCAGCTCTCTAATGAAAAACTGTTTTTT	CASSLKQLSNEKLFF
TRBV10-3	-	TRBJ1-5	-	TGTGCCATCAGCGGGACGGGACTCCCTAATCAGCCCCAGCATTTT	CAISGTGLPNQPQHF
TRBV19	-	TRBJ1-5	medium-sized	TGTGCCAGTAGTAACGACCCTTCCACCTATAGCAATCAGCCCCAGCATTTT	CASSNDPSTYSNQPQHF
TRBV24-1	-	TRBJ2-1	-	TGTGCCACCAGTGACCCGACGAGGGCGAGCTCCTACAATGAGCAGTTCTTC	CATSDPTRASSYNEQFF
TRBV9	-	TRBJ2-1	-	TGTGCCAGCAGCGTAGACCCCAGGAAGTACAATGAGCAGTTCTTC	CASSVDPRKYNEQFF
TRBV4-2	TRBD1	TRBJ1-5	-	TGTGCCAGCAGCCCCGGACAGGGGGCTCCTCAGCCCCAGCATTTT	CASSPGQGAPQPQHF
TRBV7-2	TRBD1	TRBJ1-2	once	TGTGCCAGCAGCCCATGGGAACAGGGGGCGGGAGGCTACACCTTC	CASSPWEQGAGGYTF
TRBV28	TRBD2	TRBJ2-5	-	TGTGCCAGCAGTTCGGGGACTAGCGGAAACATAAAAGAGACCCAGTACTTC	CASSSGTSGNIKETQYF
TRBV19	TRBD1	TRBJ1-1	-	TGTGCCAGTAGTCCCCGGGACAGGCTGAGTAACACTGAAGCTTTCTTT	CASSPRDRLSNTEAFF
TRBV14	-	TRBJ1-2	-	TGTGCCAGCAGCCAAATTCCGGGGGGCGCAGATGGCTACACCTTC	CASSQIPGGADGYTF
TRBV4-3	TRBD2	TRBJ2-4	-	TGCGCCAGCAGCCAGGAGCTAGCGGGAGGAGGGCAATTTGCCCAAAACATTCAGTACTTC	CASSQELAGGGQFAQNIQYF
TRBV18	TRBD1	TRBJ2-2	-	TGTGCCAGCTCCCCTTACGACAGGGCCGGTGCCGGGGAGCTGTTTTTT	CASSPYDRAGAGELFF
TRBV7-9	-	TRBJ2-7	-	TGTGCCAGCAGCTTTAAGGCGTCAGTCCTGCTCCCCGAGCAGTACTTC	CASSFKASVLLPEQYF